The clone carrying this T cell receptor beta chain was observed at least ten times. Its antigen remains unknown. The source of the sample is a study of CD8 T cells in ankylosing spondylitis. Study observations and caveats: From matched ankylosing spondylitis synovial fluid, disease-linked clones were reportedly recovered at significantly enriched levels. Earlier authors reported some of these motif variants in reactive arthritis synovial fluid and blood.

V was pared by 0 bases and J by 4 bases, with 14 bases between. This CDR3 contains 15 residues. Germline V gives CDR1 DFQATT, CDR2 SNEGSKA (reference sequence). The TCR beta libraries were generated through quantitative 5'-RACE incorporating molecular barcodes. A single record per CDR3 protein comes from TCRdb applying MiXCR to the 5' RACE reads. The repertoire holds around 140,000 distinct CDR3 sequences, over 9.5% seen once, with over 4% in the top ten. This chain uses TRBV20-1 with TRBJ2-3; D gene unclear. This TCR derives from a female donor with ankylosing spondylitis or in good health (not recorded which). Source material: blood, either unsorted or a sorted T cell fraction (not recorded which). The CDR3 sequence is CSAREMGLDADTQYF. CDR3 bases: TGCAGTGCTAGAGAGATGGGTCTAGATGCAGATACGCAGTATTTT.